This T cell receptor (beta chain) was identified in a study of blood T cell repertoires in COVID-19. Study background: The United States, Italy and Spain provided the acute and convalescent COVID-19 samples. The analysed material was cDNA or gDNA that came from T cells, B-cell-depleted T cells, or PBMCs.

Original processing methods: Reference gene primer amplification yielded estimated nucleated cell counts. Profiling relied on immunoSEQ multiplex PCR, and the TCRdb table lists in-frame clones only, not all of them. D and trimming come from the DNA, and the V and J calls and clone size come from that table. The table has 130,000 to 150,000 clones, around 80% seen once; the top ten hold 10% to 15%. This CDR3 region has 15 residues. Per the germline V gene, CDR1 is MNHEY and CDR2 is SVGAGI. V was clipped by 4 bases and J by 5 bases, with 16 bases between them. The TCR comes from a man aged 55 to 69 with active or convalescent COVID-19. The V and J genes are TRBV6-5 and TRBJ2-3, with a possible D match to TRBD1 (6 bases). The sequencing sample was made of peripheral blood. The CDR3, as DNA: TGTGCCAGCAGTTCCTTCCCGGACAGTGGAGATACGCAGTATTTT. Its translation: CASSSFPDSGDTQYF.